The 30 T cell receptor beta chains reported below all come from one sample, sequenced in a study of Ad26.COV2.S vaccination and SARS-CoV-2 variants (dated by TCRdb to the early 2020s). Libraries were made using the immunoSEQ multiplex PCR assay. TCRdb took this table from immuneACCESS and kept in-frame rearrangements with V and J called. Such tables lack part of the clones; where checked against another copy, unresolved V genes explain under half of the gap, and the rest is unexplained. For this sample there are about 180,000 clones; approximately 88% appear just once. The top ten hold over 4.5% of the sample. This specimen's time point label, per the study, means: individuals recovered from natural SARS-CoV-2 infection. Specimen: peripheral blood, collected after recovery from COVID-19. The receptor set was obtained from a human donor who had recovered from COVID-19.

This chain links TRBV7-9 with TRBJ2-7; D gene unclear. The CDR3 has 13 residues. V gave up 0 bases and J gave up 4 bases, with 7 bases separating them. Germline lookup yields CDR1 SEHNR and CDR2 FQNEAQ (reference sequence). The CDR3 sequence: CASSLARFYEQYF. The CDR3 nucleotides read TGTGCCAGCAGCTTAGCTAGATTTTACGAGCAGTACTTC.

Comments on this clone: This same CDR3 is encoded by further DNA sequences in the sample. The chain links TRBV29-1 to TRBJ1-2; 9 bases align to TRBD1. Germline assignment: CDR1 SQVTM and CDR2 ANQGSEA. V dropped 4 bases and J dropped 2; count of bases not matched to a gene: 2. This CDR3 comprises 13 residues. CDR3 sequence reads: CSVGTGGNYGYTF. The CDR3 DNA follows: TGCAGCGTTGGAACAGGGGGCAACTATGGCTACACCTTC.

In the case of this clone: The junction shows a germline mismatch at one end, possibly a read error. V and J are TRBV18 and TRBJ1-1; D ambiguous. From germline, CDR1 is KGHSH and CDR2 LQKENI. The CDR3 contains 15 residues. The CDR3 here is CASPPSWTRNTEAFF. DNA of the CDR3: TGTGCCAGCCCACCGTCTTGGACCCGGAACACTGAAGCTTTCTTT.

This chain joins TRBV28 and TRBJ1-2, with D possibly TRBD1 on 5 matching bases. Trimming took 3 bases from V and 2 from J, leaving 13 bases between them. The CDR3 extends over 15 amino acids. The germline V gene encodes CDR1 MDHEN and CDR2 SYDVKM. The DNA of the CDR3 is TGTGCCAGCAGTTTGGGAGGGGCAAAAAACTATGGCTACACCTTC. Translating gives CASSLGGAKNYGYTF.

This sequence joins TRBV18 and TRBJ2-7; D unresolved. CDR1 and CDR2 from the germline V gene are KGHSH and LQKENI. This CDR3 comprises 11 residues. V gave up 6 bases and J gave up 6 bases, with 9 bases separating them. The CDR3 region is CASSPGVEQYF. For the CDR3, the DNA is TGTGCCAGCTCCCCTGGGGTCGAGCAGTACTTC.

The chain uses TRBV29-1 and TRBJ2-3; weak D call: TRBD2 (5 bases). Trimming stripped 1 base from V and 7 bases from J, with 18 bases between. Per the germline V gene, CDR1 is SQVTM and CDR2 is ANQGSEA. The CDR3 contains 15 residues. The CDR3 region has the DNA TGCAGCGTTGAAGGGCAAGGGTGGACGGGAAATACGCAGTATTTT. Its protein is CSVEGQGWTGNTQYF.

CDR3: CASSPGNGGTTEAFF. The CDR3, as DNA: TGTGCCAGCTCACCAGGAAATGGCGGGACCACTGAAGCTTTCTTT. The gene calls are TRBV18 and TRBJ1-1, with TRBD1 as a possible D gene (5 bases). The CDR3 has 15 amino acids. Trimming removed 2 bases from V and 4 bases from J, with 14 bases in between. Germline CDR1 and CDR2: KGHSH and LQKENI.

The rearrangement links TRBV7-9 to TRBJ2-7; 9 nucleotides agree with TRBD2. Trimming at V came to 5 bases and at J to 0 bases, leaving 5 bases not matched to a gene. Germline V gene sequence: CDR1 SEHNR, CDR2 FQNEAQ (reference sequence). The CDR3 totals 15 residues. The CDR3 DNA is TGTGCCAGCAGCCGCAGCGGGAGGCCCTCCTACGAGCAGTACTTC. It encodes CASSRSGRPSYEQYF.

This chain links TRBV6-2 or TRBV6-3 with TRBJ1-1, with D uncertain. This CDR3 is 14 amino acids long. Germline V lookup: CDR1 MNHEY, CDR2 SVGEGT. Deletions cut 2 bases from V and 4 bases from J, with 11 bases between. The CDR3 here is CASSYGDWGTEAFF. CDR3 coding DNA: TGTGCCAGCAGTTACGGGGATTGGGGCACTGAAGCTTTCTTT.

This chain links TRBV30 with TRBJ1-6; 7 bases match TRBD1. V was clipped by 2 bases and J by 13 bases; unmatched bases: 14. CDR1 and CDR2 from the germline V gene are GTSNPN and SVGIG (reference sequence). This CDR3 is built from 15 residues. In nucleotides, the CDR3 is TGTGCCTGGAGTAGCCCCGGACAGGCTCCTACGCCCCTCCACTTT. Translating gives CAWSSPGQAPTPLHF.

This chain connects TRBV2 to TRBJ2-1; D unresolved. Germline-derived CDR1 and CDR2 are SNHLY and FYNNEI. V lost 3 bases to trimming and J lost 8 bases, with 11 bases between them. The CDR3 covers 13 residues. CDR3 nucleotide sequence: TGTGCCAGCAGTGATTCAATGGATTATGAGCAGTTCTTC. The encoded protein is CASSDSMDYEQFF.

This clone turned up a few times. The V gene is TRBV5-1, the J gene TRBJ1-4; TRBD1 matches 7 bases. V was clipped by 2 bases and J by 8 bases; unmatched bases: 6. The CDR3 is made up of 14 amino acids. Germline loops: CDR1 SGHRS, CDR2 YFSETQ. This chain's CDR3 is CASSLGQDREKLFF. The DNA for the CDR3 is TGCGCCAGCAGCTTAGGACAGGATCGAGAAAAACTGTTTTTT.

There are many counts of this clone. The V gene is TRBV6-5, the J gene TRBJ1-5; D is possibly TRBD1 (6 bases). The CDR3 spans 14 residues. Trimming took 7 bases from V and 0 from J, leaving 10 bases between them. Germline V CDR1 and CDR2: MNHEY, SVGAGI. CDR3 sequence (DNA): TGTGCCAGCAACACCAGGGGTAGCAATCAGCCCCAGCATTTT. Translation gives CASNTRGSNQPQHF.

V usage is TRBV30 and J usage is TRBJ2-6, with 7 positions matching TRBD1. After removal of 3 bases from V and 2 bases from J, the junction contained 4 bases not matched to a gene. Germline values: CDR1 GTSNPN, CDR2 SVGIG (reference sequence). CDR3 length: 15 amino acids. The CDR3 region has the DNA TGTGCCTGGAGGGACAGGTTAGCTGGGGCCAACGTCCTGACTTTC. Protein sequence: CAWRDRLAGANVLTF.

The chain joins TRBV18 to TRBJ2-6, with no clear D. Trimming left V 3 bases short and J 0 bases short, with 9 bases between. The germline V gene encodes CDR1 KGHSH and CDR2 LQKENI. This CDR3 has 16 residues. In DNA form, the CDR3 reads TGTGCCAGCTCACCGATCGGTGGCTCTGGGGCCAACGTCCTGACTTTC. It translates to CASSPIGGSGANVLTF. Full variable domain (outside the CDR3, taken from reference TRBV18 and TRBJ2-6): NAGVMQNPRHLVRRRGQEARLRCSPMKGHSHVYWYRQLPEEGLKFMVYLQKENIIDESGMPKERFSAEFPKEGPSILRIQQVVRGDSAAYFCASSPIGGSGANVLTFGAGSRLTVL.

The chain is built from TRBV3-1 (or the pseudogene TRBV3-2) and TRBJ2-1; 8 bases line up with TRBD1. CDR3 length: 15 amino acids. Germline CDR1 and CDR2: LGHDT and YNNKEL (reference sequence). J gave up 11 bases and V 4 bases, and 13 bases lay outside the gene matches. CDR3: CASSRGQGPKSKQFF. The CDR3 nucleotides read TGTGCCAGCAGCCGAGGACAGGGTCCTAAGTCTAAGCAGTTCTTC.

V usage is TRBV3-1 (or the pseudogene TRBV3-2) and J usage is TRBJ1-4; possible D gene TRBD1, 5 bases. V was shortened by 4 bases and J by 3 bases, with 9 bases between the two germline ends. The germline gives CDR1 LGHDT, CDR2 YNNKEL (reference sequence). There are 14 residues in the CDR3. This chain's CDR3 is CASSPTGPNEKLFF. The CDR3 DNA reads TGTGCCAGCAGCCCCACAGGACCTAATGAAAAACTGTTTTTT.

This clone was seen a handful of times. The rearrangement uses TRBV30 and TRBJ1-5, with D uncertain. This CDR3 comprises 13 residues. V dropped 3 bases and J dropped 5 bases, with 11 bases sitting between them. The germline CDR1 and CDR2 sequences are GTSNPN and SVGIG (reference sequence). As DNA, the CDR3 is TGTGCCTGGAGCTATCTCCAGGATCAGCCCCAGCATTTT. Translated, it gives CAWSYLQDQPQHF.

The CDR3 loop reads CASSSQGWDNQPQHF. The CDR3 DNA follows: TGTGCCAGTAGCTCACAGGGTTGGGATAATCAGCCCCAGCATTTT. The gene calls are TRBV19 and TRBJ1-5, with D perhaps matching TRBD1 (6 bases). The V end was cut by 6 bases, the J end by 4 bases, with 16 bases between. The CDR3 runs to 15 residues. Germline V lookup: CDR1 LNHDA, CDR2 SQIVND (reference sequence).

The J gene is TRBJ2-1, the V gene TRBV6-5, with TRBD2 matching over 14 bases. The germline CDR1 and CDR2 sequences are MNHEY and SVGAGI. This CDR3 is 14 amino acids long. Unmatched junction bases numbered 3, after V lost 9 bases and J lost 5 bases. The CDR3 spells CASSGLAGDNEQFF. The DNA for the CDR3 is TGTGCCAGTTCGGGACTAGCGGGAGACAATGAGCAGTTCTTC.

V usage is TRBV9 and J usage is TRBJ2-2; 8 bases map to TRBD2. Unmatched junction bases numbered 7, after V lost 3 bases and J lost 0 bases. This CDR3 has 17 residues. Germline V gene lookup returns CDR1 SGDLS and CDR2 YYNGEE. The CDR3 is CASSGGSGTSNTGELFF. As DNA, the CDR3 is TGTGCCAGCAGCGGGGGTAGCGGGACGTCGAACACCGGGGAGCTGTTTTTT.

The chain has TRBV5-1 and TRBJ2-7; D possibly uses TRBD1 or TRBD2 (5 bases each). The germline V gene encodes CDR1 SGHRS and CDR2 YFSETQ. The V end was cut by 0 bases, the J end by 1 base, with 11 bases between. The CDR3 length is 15 residues. As DNA, the CDR3 is TGCGCCAGCAGCTTGGGGGGGTCCGCGTCCTACGAGCAGTACTTC. Its protein product is CASSLGGSASYEQYF.

This clone appeared once. This chain connects TRBV9 to TRBJ2-1; tentatively, D is TRBD2 (6 bases). CDR1 and CDR2 (germline): SGDLS, YYNGEE. The CDR3 is made up of 15 amino acids. The V end lost 3 bases, the J end lost 5 bases, and 15 bases lay between the germline ends. The CDR3 loop is CASSAAGVSHNEQFF. As DNA, the CDR3 is TGTGCCAGCAGCGCAGCGGGTGTTTCGCACAATGAGCAGTTCTTC.

The V call is TRBV3-1 (or the pseudogene TRBV3-2), the J call TRBJ1-4, with D hard to call. The CDR3 has 13 residues. Germline CDR1 is LGHDT and CDR2 is YNNKEL (reference sequence). With 5 bases removed from V and 5 bases from J, the gap between germline ends came to 9 bases. This chain's CDR3 is CASSSGGNEKLFF. The CDR3, as DNA: TGTGCCAGCAGCTCGGGCGGCAATGAAAAACTGTTTTTT.

The chain carries TRBV28 and TRBJ2-7; no firm D call. V lost 7 bases and J lost 2, with 12 bases in between. CDR1 and CDR2 (germline): MDHEN, SYDVKM. This CDR3 has 13 residues. CDR3 bases: TGTGCCAGCACTTTGGAGCAAGCCTACGAGCAGTACTTC. Protein sequence: CASTLEQAYEQYF.

The gene calls are TRBV7-2 and TRBJ2-7; perhaps TRBD2 as D (5 bases). This CDR3 contains 13 residues. The V end lost 5 bases, the J end lost 4 bases, and 12 bases lay between the germline ends. Germline V CDR1 and CDR2: SGHTA, FQGNSA. The CDR3 spells CASSPPSRYEQYF. The CDR3 region has the DNA TGTGCCAGCAGCCCCCCTAGCAGGTACGAGCAGTACTTC.

The CDR3, as DNA: TGTGCCAGCAGCTTGGGCGCCGAGTCGTACGAGCAGTACTTC. It yields the protein CASSLGAESYEQYF. The chain links TRBV5-5 to TRBJ2-7; the D is unclear. Per germline, CDR1 SGHKS and CDR2 YYEKEE (reference sequence). This CDR3 contains 14 residues. Trimming removed 0 bases at V and 4 bases at J, with 11 bases between.

This chain connects TRBV6-5 to TRBJ2-1, with TRBD1 matching 7 bases. This CDR3 contains 15 residues. Germline V gene data show CDR1 as MNHEY and CDR2 as SVGAGI. Unmatched junction bases numbered 11, after V lost 2 bases and J lost 10 bases. CDR3 loop: CASSYRDSNTREQFF. CDR3 nucleotides: TGTGCCAGCAGTTACCGGGACAGTAACACCAGGGAGCAGTTCTTC.

J is TRBJ2-1 and V is TRBV11-3; 8 nucleotides match TRBD1. Germline loops: CDR1 SGHNT, CDR2 YENEEA. Trimming took 3 bases from V and 4 from J; bases not matched to a gene: 5. The CDR3 runs 15 residues. CDR3 region: CASSFGTGVYNEQFF. DNA of the CDR3: TGTGCCAGCAGCTTCGGGACAGGCGTTTACAATGAGCAGTTCTTC.

CDR3 coding DNA: TGTGCCAGCAGCGTAGGTGGGCGAGTACTCAATGAGCAGTTCTTC. The encoded protein is CASSVGGRVLNEQFF. The J gene is TRBJ2-1, the V gene TRBV9; D not certain. V dropped 0 bases and J dropped 6 bases, with 13 bases sitting between them. The germline V gene has CDR1 SGDLS and CDR2 YYNGEE. The CDR3 consists of 15 residues.